The TCR beta chain under discussion was sequenced for a study of cytomegalovirus exposure and HLA in healthy donors (dated by TCRdb to between 2016 and 2019). For the study in its entirety: An earlier analysis of 550 to 700 of the donors reported more than 250 Gb of sequence data and some 120 million unique TCR beta sequences from about 200 million T cells. The study profiled the T cell repertoires of under 700 subjects by immunosequencing and related them to cytomegalovirus serostatus. Alongside the repertoire data, information on donor age, sex, ethnicity and CMV serostatus was compiled. To decide whether each TCR beta V gene segment behaved as functional or pseudogenic, an earlier analysis of 587 of the donors relied on high-throughput TCR beta sequencing. The later analysis used no new phenotypic data to find candidate immune exposures, relying instead on TCR beta sequences and their occurrence across donors. Of the roughly 400 genotyped donors, roughly 80% fell in the genetic ancestry cluster associated with self-reported Caucasian donors. HLA typing covered class I and class II loci at four-digit resolution. On average, over 200,000 unique TCR beta nucleotide sequences were sequenced per donor among roughly 430 genotyped donors of the cohort, with roughly 19% of those sequences being non-productive. A later genetic analysis used genome-wide SNP genotypes for about 65% of the roughly 670 donors, treating that subset as a discovery cohort. The study aimed to test whether signatures of past pathogen exposure could be identified by cataloging public T cell receptors. A separate validation cohort of more than 100 different subjects was used in addition to the 666-subject first cohort. High-throughput TCR immunosequencing, statistical association of individual TCRs with disease status, and machine learning were combined to predict cytomegalovirus infection status. Every repertoire in the discovery cohort had been generated on one and the same sequencing platform. A later analysis re-analyzed previously published TCR beta repertoires from 660 or so donors and added high-resolution HLA genotyping to study TCR occurrence patterns. Roughly five DR-DQ haplotypes were handled as single units for association and clustering because linkage in the cohort was strong. Typing coverage differed by locus: A, B, C, DRB1 and DQB1 were typed in roughly 620-630 donors, DQA1 in about 500, DPA1 in some 610, and DPB1 in 472. An early release covering about 600 HLA-typed donors comprised 250 to 350 gigabases of sequencing data and 65 million to 100 million unique TCR sequences.

The germline V gene yields SGDLS for CDR1 and YYNGEE for CDR2. V is cut back by 4 bases and J by 4 bases, with 6 bases in the junction unmatched. From the cysteine up to the phenylalanine, the CDR3 has a length of 15 residues. Only the CDR3 DNA stays, 45 bases, in frame from base 1. In total, approximately 690 healthy bone marrow donors made up the cohort. All cohort members were sampled while nominally healthy, although unrecorded immune exposures were likely present. The donor tested CMV seronegative and was one of the 352 seronegative cohort members. Each donor provided a peripheral blood sample, and peripheral blood mononuclear cells were used for TCR beta sequencing. The Qiagen DNeasy Blood Extraction Kit was used to extract genomic DNA from the blood cell samples. Library prep was done by the immunoSEQ multiplex PCR assay. For the multiplex PCR, a mixture combining 60 forward primers for TCR Vbeta segments and 13 reverse primers for TCR Jbeta segments was used. The CDR3 region of rearranged TCR beta genes was amplified from genomic DNA with a multiplex PCR assay. The Illumina HiSeq System was used to sequence the amplified TCR beta libraries as 87-base-pair reads. The original pipeline was this. Across the 500 to 850 repertoires, a later analysis counted approximately 75 million unique TCR beta chains, 9.5 million to 13 million of which were shared by at least two donors. A nearest-neighbor algorithm error-corrected the raw reads and collapsed the reads into unique sequences, merging closely related sequences to remove PCR and sequencing errors. Alignment of CDR3 sequences to IMGT reference sequences was used to assign V, D and J gene segments. For a sequence to be retained, at least a six-nucleotide match to both a V gene segment and a J gene segment was required. A rearrangement counted as productive if the CDR3 had no stop codons and remained in frame with V and J, and every other rearrangement counted as non-productive. Following IMGT convention, CDR3 was defined as the stretch from the second conserved V-encoded cysteine to the conserved J-encoded phenylalanine. Sequences without an unambiguous match to a single V gene segment were excluded from the earlier analysis of about 630 of the donors. In an earlier analysis of approximately 610 of the donors, V segments were called functional above 56.7% productive rearrangements and were called segregating when the between-donor standard deviation exceeded 5%. A statistical classification framework was built to diagnose cytomegalovirus status from the catalog of TCR beta chain sequences. In a later analysis, V and J genes were assigned by comparing TCR nucleotide sequences against IMGT/GENE-DB human TR gene sequences. A later analysis assigned CDR3 sequences and most-parsimonious VDJ recombination scenarios with the TCRdist pipeline. In a later analysis, every TCR beta chain was defined by the combination of its CDR3 amino acid sequence and its V-gene family, and reads without a unique V-gene family were dropped. In a later analysis, approximately 640 highly shared, low-generation-probability nucleotide sequences were removed to address suspected cross-contamination and a sequencing artifact. In a later analysis, a clonal expansion index for each public chain was calculated from normalized within-repertoire ranks of inferred template counts. In a later analysis, generation probabilities were computed using a VDJ recombination model fitted to out-of-frame rearrangements, and the results were checked against IGoR. A later analysis scored TCR-TCR, TCR-HLA and TCR-CMV co-occurrence with hypergeometric tests, applying a repertoire-size bias correction to TCR pairs. A later analysis estimated false discovery rates by permuting HLA or CMV assignments 20 times. In a later analysis, co-occurring TCRs were grouped with DBSCAN, and TCRdist sequence similarity was added when clustering was performed within HLA-allele-positive subsets. Repertoires with fewer than 30,000 or more than 120,000 public chains, plus five repertoires with anomalous nucleotide sharing, were excluded from co-occurrence clustering. The table comes from immuneACCESS by way of TCRdb, which keeps in-frame sequences with V and J called. Part of the clones is missing from these tables; in studies checked, under half for an unresolved V gene and the rest for unknown reasons. The V and J calls and clone size come from that table; D and trimming were worked out from the DNA. This sample's table has entries for around 71,000 clones. The ten largest make up roughly 1.7% of the sample.

Study-level results and caveats: Because counts were too low, under 20 rarely observed V segments, including chromosome 9 orphons, were left out of the earlier analysis of approximately 580 of the donors. The classifier was reported to diagnose cytomegalovirus status with high specificity and sensitivity in both the original cohort and the validation cohort. A later analysis found that most CMV-associated TCR beta chains appeared HLA-restricted, with HLA associations seemingly driven largely by CMV exposure. In an earlier analysis of approximately 590 of the donors, most TCR beta V segments appeared in productive rearrangements about 87% or about 30% of the time, broadly matching IMGT annotations. The sequencing pipeline was judged likely to have produced a cluster of highly shared sequence variants as a technical artifact. A further reported finding was that TCR beta sequences accurately predicted the HLA-A and HLA-B alleles for most subjects in the first cohort. At a false discovery rate of 0.05, a later analysis linked roughly 17,000 TCR beta sequences to specific HLA alleles. The study gave a list of roughly 150 TCR beta chains associated with cytomegalovirus. Some IMGT-functional V segments, including TRBV6-2 and TRBV6-3, could not be told apart with the 87-base-pair reads, so those segments were excluded. According to a later genetic analysis, donors in an Asian-associated ancestry cluster had fewer N-insertions in productive TCRs than the approximately 690-donor mean. Correlated functional status among segregating V segments might reflect linkage disequilibrium, but an unknown experimental factor could not be ruled out. A later analysis reported that several top co-occurrence clusters appeared linked to parvovirus B19, influenza, CMV and Epstein-Barr virus. Most TCR sequences were seen in very few donors, while some public TCRs were found in many individuals. In a later analysis, TCR association rates were found to vary across HLA loci, with the most associated TCRs seen for DRB1 alleles and the fewest for HLA-C alleles. Immune exposure information for the cohort was limited to CMV serostatus. The authors suggested that the approach could potentially be extended to other disease states and immunological phenotypes. V-gene and J-gene trimming of TCR beta chains was associated with a missense DCLRE1C variant in a later genetic analysis, and the association was replicated in an independent cohort. Roughly uniform sequencing depth across donors was assumed in presence/absence analyses, although this assumption may not hold. A few of the identified cytomegalovirus-associated TCR beta chains were confirmed in vitro to be specific for cytomegalovirus antigens. Compared with equally common non-associated chains, HLA-associated TCR beta chains in a later analysis were more clonally expanded and had lower generation probabilities. Assigning TCR associations to individual alleles was difficult when HLA alleles, especially DR and DQ, strongly co-occurred. Because some donors lacked HLA typing at each locus, the association tests relied only on the typed subset. This cohort had only TCR beta chains sequenced, and the lack of alpha or paired-chain data limited which features could be detected.

For this clone: This receptor's antigen is unknown.

Source material: PBMCs. This TCR came from a woman younger than 45 in good health and CMV-seronegative. The chain joins TRBV9 to TRBJ1-1, and 11 junction bases match TRBD1. The base sequence is TGTGCCAGCAGCCCCGGGACAGGGGGATTCACTGAAGCTTTCTTT. This yields the protein CASSPGTGGFTEAFF.